This T cell receptor (beta chain) came from a study of control samples from healthy donors and cancer patients (dated by TCRdb to between 2020 and 2021). The germline V gene supplies CDR1 MGHRA and CDR2 YSYEKL. Trimming removed 4 bases from V and 5 bases from J, leaving 8 bases between the germline ends. The CDR3 spans 12 residues, from the cysteine through the phenylalanine. Only the CDR3 DNA is retained, 36 bases long and in frame from the first base. On this clone itself: No antigen is known for it. It has no much larger one-base neighbor in the sample; base qualities were not kept.

Libraries came from the immunoSEQ multiplex PCR assay. Sourced from immuneACCESS, this table was stored by TCRdb with only in-frame sequences that have V and J called. A share of the clones is absent; for the studies checked, an unresolved V gene accounts for under half, and the remainder has no known explanation. Across this sample there are 40,000 to 50,000 clones, with around 94% seen only once. Jointly, the top ten make up approximately 24% of the sample. This sequence originates from a man between 60 and 70 years old in good health. Sequenced: blood. The rearranged chain carries TRBV4-1 and TRBJ2-5, with the D gene too uncertain to name. The CDR3 reads CASSPIGETQYF. The DNA is as follows: TGCGCCAGCAGCCCCATAGGGGAGACCCAGTACTTC.